These 20 T cell receptor beta chains originate from one sample sequenced in a study of T-cell reconstitution after alpha-beta-depleted transplantation in children (dated by TCRdb to the mid-2010s). The sample's treatment or condition label, decoded: allogeneic hematopoietic cell transplantation with graft depleted of TCRalphabeta T cells and CD19 B cells. The library was obtained by PCR. These reads were obtained on an Illumina HiSeq 2500. To normalize quantification of the TCRbeta repertoire, the TCR libraries were built with molecular barcoding that relied on unique molecular identifiers. TCRdb applied fastp at Q25 and MiXCR to the public reads, then kept only in-frame beta chains. Every CDR3 protein is listed once, alongside the most common genes and DNA of its rows. The sample table shows 250,000 to 350,000 distinct CDR3 sequences, and more than 20% are seen once. The ten largest clones represent about a tenth of the sample.

The source was PBMCs, mostly from graft donor cells, collected 180 days after TCRalphabeta/CD19-depleted stem cell transplant. These receptors were collected from a male patient aged 10 to 17 who had a stem cell transplant for acute lymphoblastic leukemia, so the T cells may come from the graft donor.

This clonotype has more than one count but fewer than ten. The V gene is TRBV11-2, the J gene TRBJ2-1; 8 nucleotides agree with TRBD2. There are 16 residues in the CDR3. CDR1 and CDR2 (germline): SGHAT, FQNNGV. The J segment lost 0 bases and the V segment lost 2 bases, leaving 3 bases of the junction unmatched. CDR3 coding DNA: TGTGCCAGCAGCTTACTCCTAGCGGGCTCCTACAATGAGCAGTTCTTC. Translated, it gives CASSLLLAGSYNEQFF.

The sample holds a few counts of this clonotype. The rearrangement links TRBV29-1 to TRBJ2-1; 7 nucleotides agree with TRBD2. Trimming took 7 bases from V and 2 from J; bases not matched to a gene: 11. The CDR3 extends over 15 amino acids. In germline, CDR1 is SQVTM, CDR2 ANQGSEA. The CDR3 protein is CSARGGTFAYNEQFF. The CDR3 nucleotides are TGCAGCGCTCGGGGAGGGACTTTTGCCTACAATGAGCAGTTCTTC.

The chain recombines TRBV5-4 with TRBJ2-1, with D possibly TRBD2 on 6 matching bases. Trimming pared 4 bases from V and 8 bases from J, leaving 19 bases between. There are 15 residues in the CDR3. CDR1 and CDR2 from the germline V gene are SGHNT and YYREEE (reference sequence). Written as DNA, the CDR3 is TGTGCCAGCAGCGGACCCCAGACTAGTGGGGATGAGCAGTTCTTC. Amino acids: CASSGPQTSGDEQFF.

This clonotype came up a few times. The chain recombines TRBV12-3 or TRBV12-4 with TRBJ2-3; 11 bases match TRBD2. Losses at the gene ends were 4 bases for V and 4 bases for J; bases not matched to a gene: 1. The CDR3 contains 14 residues. The CDR3: CASSSGLAADTQYF. The CDR3 coding sequence is TGTGCCAGCAGTTCGGGACTAGCGGCAGATACGCAGTATTTT.

The rearrangement joins TRBV5-5 to TRBJ2-5; 7 bases are shared with TRBD2. V shed 4 bases and J 5 bases; nucleotides not matched to a gene: 11. The CDR3 consists of 15 residues. The germline CDR1 and CDR2 sequences are SGHKS and YYEKEE (reference sequence). DNA for the CDR3: TGTGCCAGCAGCAGAGTAAGCAGGGAGGGGGAGACCCAGTACTTC. Translation gives CASSRVSREGETQYF.

Ten or more counts support this clonotype. CDR3 bases: TGTGCCAGCAGCTTAGTGCGGACGTGGGGCGTTGAGGGCTACACCTTC. As protein: CASSLVRTWGVEGYTF. V is TRBV11-2 and J is TRBJ1-2; tentative D call: TRBD1 (5 bases). This CDR3 has 16 residues. Germline V lookup: CDR1 SGHAT, CDR2 FQNNGV. V was trimmed by 1 base and J by 8 bases, leaving 20 bases between them.

There are a few counts of this clonotype. This rearrangement joins TRBV6-1 to TRBJ2-2; D uncertain. Per the germline V gene, CDR1 is MNHNS and CDR2 is SASEGT. This CDR3 has 14 amino acids. V lost 6 bases to trimming and J lost 1 base, with 9 bases between them. The CDR3 nucleotides are TGTGCCAGCAGCCCGGACGTGAACACCGGGGAGCTGTTTTTT. Translation gives CASSPDVNTGELFF.

This chain joins TRBV20-1 and TRBJ2-3, with 9 positions matching TRBD1. Trimming removed 6 bases from V and 0 bases from J; junction bases left unmatched: 4. The germline gives CDR1 DFQATT, CDR2 SNEGSKA (reference sequence). The CDR3 length is 14 residues. The CDR3 here is CSAGGQGSTDTQYF. CDR3 in DNA: TGCAGTGCAGGTGGACAGGGGAGCACAGATACGCAGTATTTT.

J is TRBJ2-7 and V is TRBV7-9, with unresolved D. Germline values: CDR1 SEHNR, CDR2 FQNEAQ (reference sequence). V gave up 5 bases and J gave up 3 bases, with 11 bases separating them. The CDR3 is 13 amino acids. The CDR3 spells CASSPLADYEQYF. Here the CDR3 DNA reads TGTGCCAGCAGCCCCCTCGCAGACTACGAGCAGTACTTC.

This clonotype has more than one count but fewer than ten. The chain recombines TRBV6-4 with TRBJ2-5; D perhaps matches TRBD2 (5 bases). CDR3 length: 13 amino acids. Germline CDR1 is MRHNA and CDR2 is SNTAGT. The V end was cut by 3 bases, the J end by 5 bases, with 10 bases between. CDR3 residues: CASSDRRGETQYF. The CDR3 DNA follows: TGTGCCAGCAGTGATCGGAGAGGGGAGACCCAGTACTTC.

The genes are TRBV2 and TRBJ2-3, with 7 positions matching TRBD2. The CDR3 totals 14 residues. Unmatched junction bases numbered 11, after V lost 9 bases and J lost 5 bases. Germline CDR1 is SNHLY and CDR2 is FYNNEI. The CDR3 nucleotides read TGTGCCAGGACCCTGCGGGAGCTTGTAGATACGCAGTATTTT. As protein: CARTLRELVDTQYF.

This chain links TRBV27 with TRBJ1-2, with unresolved D. From germline, CDR1 is MNHEY and CDR2 SMNVEV (reference sequence). The length of the CDR3 is 13 residues. Trimming removed 3 bases at V and 4 bases at J, with 9 bases between. CDR3 residues: CASSFRESYGYTF. DNA of the CDR3: TGTGCCAGCAGTTTTCGGGAGAGCTATGGCTACACCTTC.

This clonotype was observed a few times. This rearrangement joins TRBV14 to TRBJ2-1; D might be TRBD1 or TRBD2, each matching 5 bases. V gave up 2 bases and J gave up 3 bases, with 17 bases separating them. The length of the CDR3 is 17 residues. Per germline, CDR1 SGHDN and CDR2 FVKESK. This CDR3 is CASSQFRDLGGYNEQFF. In DNA form, the CDR3 reads TGTGCCAGCAGCCAATTTCGGGACCTTGGGGGCTACAATGAGCAGTTCTTC.

The chain carries TRBV12-3 or TRBV12-4 and TRBJ2-1; D uncertain. CDR3 length: 15 residues. Trimming removed 3 bases from V and 9 bases from J, with 18 bases in between. The CDR3 reads CASSFFAVEFTEQFF. CDR3 nucleotide sequence: TGTGCCAGCAGTTTTTTCGCTGTCGAATTTACTGAGCAGTTCTTC.

As for this clonotype: One junction end does not reproduce the germline sequence, and a read error may be involved. The chain combines TRBV2 with TRBJ1-2; TRBD1 matches at 10 bases. This CDR3 comprises 19 residues. Germline V gene sequence: CDR1 SNHLY, CDR2 FYNNEI. The CDR3 here is CTSSSSNRDRGVIAYGYTF. Written as DNA, the CDR3 is TGTACCAGCAGTTCCTCAAACCGGGACAGGGGTGTGATAGCCTATGGCTACACCTTC. Complete variable domain (other parts from reference TRBV2 and TRBJ1-2): EPEVTQTPSHQVTQMGQEVILRCVPISNHLYFYWYRQILGQKVEFLVSFYNNEISEKSEIFDDQFSVERPDGSNFTLKIRSTKLEDSAMYFCTSSSSNRDRGVIAYGYTFGSGTRLTVV.

This CDR3 is CASSQGLAGPGELFF. CDR3 DNA sequence: TGCGCCAGCAGCCAGGGACTAGCAGGGCCCGGGGAGCTGTTTTTT. This chain joins TRBV5-1 and TRBJ2-2; 9 nucleotides align to TRBD2. The germline V gene has CDR1 SGHRS and CDR2 YFSETQ. This CDR3 has 15 residues. V shed 4 bases, J shed 6 bases, and the junction held 7 bases outside the gene matches. Full variable domain (missing parts from reference TRBV5-1 and TRBJ2-2): KAGVTQTPRYLIKTRGQQVTLSCSPISGHRSVSWYQQTPGQGLQFLFEYFSETQRNKGNFPGRFSGRQFSNSRSEMNVSTLELGDSALYLCASSQGLAGPGELFFGEGSRLTVL.

This clonotype was seen only a few times. The chain links TRBV5-1 to TRBJ2-1; 12 nucleotides align to TRBD2. The CDR3 runs 17 residues. Trimming at V came to 4 bases and at J to 1 base, leaving 6 bases not matched to a gene. Germline lookup yields CDR1 SGHRS and CDR2 YFSETQ. The CDR3 is CASSPRTSGTSYNEQFF. The CDR3 nucleotides read TGCGCCAGCAGCCCTAGGACTAGCGGGACGTCCTACAATGAGCAGTTCTTC.

The chain recombines TRBV20-1 with TRBJ2-4; possibly TRBD2 for D (7 bases). Trimming removed 6 bases at V and 1 base at J, with 25 bases between. Germline V gene data show CDR1 as DFQATT and CDR2 as SNEGSKA (reference sequence). The CDR3 length is 18 residues. CDR3 bases: TGCAGTGCCCTAGGGAGGGGGTCGCGGGCTGGGGCCAAAAACATTCAGTACTTC. Its protein is CSALGRGSRAGAKNIQYF.

This clonotype was recorded a few times. The gene calls are TRBV4-1 and TRBJ2-7; D not resolved. The CDR3 sequence is 14 residues long. The V gene's germline CDR1 is MGHRA and CDR2 YSYEKL. V gave up 0 bases and J gave up 3 bases, with 9 bases separating them. CDR3 region: CASSQDASIYEQYF. The DNA for the CDR3 is TGCGCCAGCAGCCAAGATGCGTCGATCTACGAGCAGTACTTC.

The table lists this clonotype with a few counts. The CDR3 bases are TGCGCCAGCGGATGGGACACCGGGGAGCTGTTTTTT. It translates to CASGWDTGELFF. V and J are TRBV5-1 and TRBJ2-2; D gene ambiguous. Trimming took 7 bases from V and 3 from J, leaving 7 bases between them. From germline, CDR1 is SGHRS and CDR2 YFSETQ. This CDR3 region has 12 residues.